This T cell receptor beta chain was retrieved from a study of technical replicates of blood from a few donors. Profiling relied on immunoSEQ multiplex PCR, and the TCRdb table lists in-frame clones only, not all of them. The sample lists 74,000 or so clones, about 96% seen once, with 0.2% in the top ten. The CDR3 is 17 amino acids. In germline, CDR1 is SNHLY, CDR2 FYNNEI. The V gene lost 2 bases and the J gene lost 0 bases, with 17 bases spanning the gap. Sequenced material: T cells isolated from PBMCs. The J gene is TRBJ2-7, the V gene TRBV2; the D gene is possibly TRBD1 (5 bases). This clonotype was obtained from a human donor in good health. The CDR3 region is CASSEPEYSGHSYEQYF. DNA of the CDR3: TGTGCCAGCAGTGAACCGGAATATTCAGGACACTCCTACGAGCAGTACTTC.